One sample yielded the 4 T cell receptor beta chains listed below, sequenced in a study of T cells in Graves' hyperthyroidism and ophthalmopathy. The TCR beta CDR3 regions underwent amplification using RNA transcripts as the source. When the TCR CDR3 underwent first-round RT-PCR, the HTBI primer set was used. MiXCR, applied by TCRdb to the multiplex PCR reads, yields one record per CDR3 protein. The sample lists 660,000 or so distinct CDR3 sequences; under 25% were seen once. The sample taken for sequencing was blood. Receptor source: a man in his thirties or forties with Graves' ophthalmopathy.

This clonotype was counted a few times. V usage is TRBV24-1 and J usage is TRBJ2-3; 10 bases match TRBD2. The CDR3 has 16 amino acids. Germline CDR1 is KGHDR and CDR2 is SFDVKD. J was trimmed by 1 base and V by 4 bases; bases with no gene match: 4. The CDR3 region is CATSDPSGSGTDTQYF. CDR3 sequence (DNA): TGTGCCACCAGTGACCCTAGCGGGAGTGGCACAGATACGCAGTATTTT.

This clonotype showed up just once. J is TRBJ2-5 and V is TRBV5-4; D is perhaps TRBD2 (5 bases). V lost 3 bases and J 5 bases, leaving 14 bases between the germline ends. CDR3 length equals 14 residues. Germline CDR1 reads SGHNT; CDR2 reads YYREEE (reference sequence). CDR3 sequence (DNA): TGTGCCAGCAGCTCCGGACTTGACTGGGAGACCCAGTACTTC. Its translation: CASSSGLDWETQYF. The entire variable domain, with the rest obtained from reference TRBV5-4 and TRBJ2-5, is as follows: ETGVTQSPTHLIKTRGQQVTLRCSSQSGHNTVSWYQQALGQGPQFIFQYYREEENGRGNFPPRFSGLQFPNYSSELNVNALELDDSALYLCASSSGLDWETQYFGPGTRLLVL.

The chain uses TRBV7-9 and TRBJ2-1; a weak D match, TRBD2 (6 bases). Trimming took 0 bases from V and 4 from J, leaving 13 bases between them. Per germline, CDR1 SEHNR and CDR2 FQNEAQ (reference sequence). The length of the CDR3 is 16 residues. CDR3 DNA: TGTGCCAGCAGCTTAGCTTGGAGGGTAGGGTACAATGAGCAGTTCTTC. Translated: CASSLAWRVGYNEQFF. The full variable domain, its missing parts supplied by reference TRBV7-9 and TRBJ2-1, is DTGVSQNPRHKITKRGQNVTFRCDPISEHNRLYWYRQTLGQGPEFLTYFQNEAQLEKSRLLSDRFSAERPKGSFSTLEIQRTEQGDSAMYLCASSLAWRVGYNEQFFGPGTRLTVL.

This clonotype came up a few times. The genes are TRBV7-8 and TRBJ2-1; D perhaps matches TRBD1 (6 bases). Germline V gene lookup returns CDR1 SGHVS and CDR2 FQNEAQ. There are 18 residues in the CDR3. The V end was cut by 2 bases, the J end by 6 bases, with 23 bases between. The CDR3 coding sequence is TGTGCCAGCAGCTTAAGAGGCCCCACCGAACACAGGGTCAATGAGCAGTTCTTC. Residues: CASSLRGPTEHRVNEQFF.